Below are 4 T cell receptor beta chains sequenced from a single sample in a study of Graves' ophthalmopathy and Graves' hyperthyroidism. Amplification from RNA transcripts yielded the TCR beta CDR3 regions. HTBI-primed RT-PCR formed the first round, and a multiplex PCR formed the second. In TCRdb, the multiplex PCR reads were re-called with MiXCR into one record per CDR3 protein. The sample consists of some 210,000 distinct CDR3 sequences, under 30% of them appearing once. The specimen sequenced was peripheral blood. These receptors all stem from a man aged 45 to 65 with Graves' ophthalmopathy.

This clonotype occurred many times. The CDR3 here is CASSFARDRVGETQYF. In DNA, the CDR3 is TGTGCCAGCAGTTTTGCCCGGGACAGGGTCGGAGAGACCCAGTACTTC. V gene TRBV12-3 or TRBV12-4 combines with J gene TRBJ2-5; 9 bases fit TRBD1. The CDR3 spans 16 residues. V shed 3 bases and J 4 bases; nucleotides not matched to a gene: 9.

This clonotype was detected ten times or more. This chain uses TRBV27 with TRBJ2-7; D may be TRBD1 (6 bases). Germline V gives CDR1 MNHEY, CDR2 SMNVEV (reference sequence). CDR3 length: 14 amino acids. With 5 bases removed from V and 3 bases from J, the gap between germline ends came to 14 bases. The CDR3 reads CASSPDSFIYEQYF. In DNA, the CDR3 is TGTGCCAGCAGTCCGGACAGCTTCATCTACGAGCAGTACTTC.

This clonotype occurred many times. V is TRBV12-3 or TRBV12-4 and J is TRBJ1-1; D gene uncertain. V dropped 6 bases and J dropped 1 base, with 9 bases sitting between them. The CDR3 is 13 amino acids. Here the CDR3 reads CASRSRKNTEAFF. For the CDR3, the DNA is TGTGCCAGCAGGTCACGGAAGAACACTGAAGCTTTCTTT.

This clonotype turned up a few times. The rearrangement links TRBV12-3 or TRBV12-4 to TRBJ1-2; no clear D gene. The CDR3 length is 12 residues. Trimming removed 3 bases at V and 6 bases at J, with 8 bases between. The CDR3 sequence: CASSFSADGYTF. DNA of the CDR3: TGTGCCAGCAGTTTTTCCGCTGATGGCTACACCTTC.